Listed below are T cell receptor beta chains from one sample, sequenced in a study of T-cell reconstitution after alpha-beta-depleted transplantation in children. TCRdb processed the PCR reads anew with MiXCR; each CDR3 protein has one entry. The table includes 500,000 to 650,000 distinct CDR3 sequences, approximately 10% detected once. Sample: PBMCs, mostly from graft donor cells, taken 180 days after TCRalphabeta/CD19-depleted stem cell transplant. These TCRs come from a female patient aged 2-9 years who had a stem cell transplant for aplastic anemia, so the T cells may come from the graft donor. Each CDR3 is given with its conserved first and last residue. The D gene is left open where the match is weak. Clone size is not always given. Where it is, it says once, few, many or a class for expanded clones.

TRBJ2-7,TRBD1,TRBV6-2/TRBV6-3,few,TGTGCCAGCAGTTCCTCTGGGACAGGGAAGGGCGAGCAGTACTTC,CASSSSGTGKGEQYF
TRBJ1-4,.,TRBV15,.,TGTGCCACCTCCACCGCGTCACTGGGGGGTGAAAAACTGTTTTTT,CATSTASLGGEKLFF
TRBJ1-5,.,TRBV18,once,TGTGCCAGCTCACCAGTATTCTCGGACAAGAGCAATCAGCCCCAGCATTTT,CASSPVFSDKSNQPQHF
TRBJ1-2,.,TRBV3-1,.,TGTGCCAGCAGCCAAGAGTCAGGGAGGCACTATGGCTACACCTTC,CASSQESGRHYGYTF
TRBJ1-2,.,TRBV28,.,TGTGCCAGCAGCCCAGGTGGAGGGGATCATGACTATGGCTACACCTTC,CASSPGGGDHDYGYTF
TRBJ2-3,.,TRBV7-9,.,TGTGCCAGCAGGCACCGGGAGATCCCCTATGATACGCAGTATTTT,CASRHREIPYDTQYF
TRBJ2-7,TRBD2,TRBV29-1,.,TGCAGCGTGCTAGGGACTAGCGGGATATACGAGCAGTACTTC,CSVLGTSGIYEQYF
TRBJ2-1,.,TRBV28,.,TGTGCCAGCAGTATATACGCGGGTGAGCAGTTCTTC,CASSIYAGEQFF
TRBJ2-3,.,TRBV7-9,.,TGTGCCAGCAGCTCGGAAAACACAGATACGCAGTATTTT,CASSSENTDTQYF
TRBJ2-2,TRBD1,TRBV6-1,few,TGTGCCAGCAGTACAGGGGGTAGAAACACCGGGGAGCTGTTTTTT,CASSTGGRNTGELFF
TRBJ2-2,TRBD2,TRBV12-3/TRBV12-4,few,TGTGCCAGCAGTCCGCGGGGGGTTGTTTGGGCCGGGGAGCTGTTTTTT,CASSPRGVVWAGELFF
TRBJ1-2,.,TRBV18,.,TGTGCCAGCTCAAGCCGCCCTGAGTCCAACTATGGCTACACCTTC,CASSSRPESNYGYTF
TRBJ1-2,TRBD1,TRBV12-3/TRBV12-4,many,TGTGCCAGCAGTCCGTTCCGGGACAGGGGTCTTCATGGCTACACCTTC,CASSPFRDRGLHGYTF
TRBJ1-5,.,TRBV27,.,TGTGCCAGCAGACTCGGGGCGGGTCTGTACCAGCCCCAGCATTTT,CASRLGAGLYQPQHF
TRBJ2-4,.,TRBV5-1,.,TGCGCCAGCAGCTCCCAGAAACACGGAATAGCCAAAAACATTCAGTACTTC,CASSSQKHGIAKNIQYF
TRBJ1-1,.,TRBV28,.,TGTGCCAGCAGACGTAGGGCGGGACTTAACACTGAAGCTTTCTTT,CASRRRAGLNTEAFF
TRBJ1-5,TRBD1,TRBV5-5,many,TGTGCCAGCAGCTTGAGTACAGGGGTACAGCCCCAGCATTTT,CASSLSTGVQPQHF
TRBJ1-6,.,TRBV20-1,few,TGCAGTGCTAGAGTAGTTAGGCAGACCTCGTCTCGGGACTATAATTCACCCCTCCACTTT,CSARVVRQTSSRDYNSPLHF